The next 25 T cell receptor beta chains were all read from a single sample in a study of blood T cell repertoires in COVID-19. Here immunoSEQ multiplex PCR was the method, and the copy in TCRdb shows in-frame clones only, minus some. Among 84,000 or so clones listed, roughly 85% were seen once. The sequenced sample consisted of peripheral blood. These receptors were collected from a man aged 55-75 years with acute or convalescent COVID-19.

This clone was recorded only once. The V call is TRBV30, the J call TRBJ1-2, with a possible D match to TRBD1 (5 bases). The CDR3 totals 15 residues. Per the germline V gene, CDR1 is GTSNPN and CDR2 is SVGIG (reference sequence). Trimming pared 7 bases from V and 6 bases from J, leaving 24 bases between. The CDR3 sequence is CALWGRDGGENGYTF. Here the CDR3 DNA reads TGTGCCTTATGGGGCCGAGACGGAGGGGAGAATGGCTACACCTTC.

J is TRBJ2-7 and V is TRBV7-2; possible D gene TRBD1, 6 bases. V was shortened by 5 bases and J by 4 bases, with 15 bases between the two germline ends. CDR1 SGHTA and CDR2 FQGNSA come from the germline V gene. There are 14 residues in the CDR3. The CDR3 nucleotides read TGTGCCAGCAGCCATACGAACAGGGCTTACGAGCAGTACTTC. Protein product: CASSHTNRAYEQYF.

This clone was counted only a few times. The rearrangement joins TRBV7-2 to TRBJ1-5; TRBD1 aligns across 8 bases. Germline V gives CDR1 SGHTA, CDR2 FQGNSA. The V segment lost 0 bases and the J segment 7 bases; nucleotides outside the gene matches: 8. The CDR3 has 16 residues. The CDR3 nucleotides read TGTGCCAGCAGCTTAGCAGGACAGGGATGGGGCCAGCCCCAGCATTTT. The encoded protein is CASSLAGQGWGQPQHF.

This chain links TRBV7-9 with TRBJ2-7; 9 bases agree with TRBD2. With V trimmed by 5 bases and J by 5 bases, 7 bases remained unmatched. CDR1 and CDR2 from the germline V gene are SEHNR and FQNEAQ (reference sequence). The CDR3 consists of 14 residues. CDR3 residues: CASSPSGGIDEQYF. CDR3 sequence (DNA): TGTGCCAGCAGCCCAAGCGGGGGGATCGACGAGCAGTACTTC.

This clone was seen a few times. The J gene is TRBJ1-4, the V gene TRBV4-2; TRBD1 is a possible D gene (5 bases). Germline-derived CDR1 and CDR2 are LGHNA and YNFKEQ. The CDR3 extends over 16 amino acids. V was pared by 0 bases and J by 8 bases, with 16 bases between. The CDR3 protein is CASSQDLGSGREKLFF. The DNA for the CDR3 is TGTGCCAGCAGCCAAGATTTGGGATCAGGGAGGGAAAAACTGTTTTTT.

The genes are TRBV9 and TRBJ1-1; 9 bases align to TRBD1. Per the germline V gene, CDR1 is SGDLS and CDR2 is YYNGEE. J gave up 3 bases and V 3 bases, and 6 bases lay outside the gene matches. The CDR3 has 15 amino acids. This CDR3 is CASSAQQGAHTEAFF. In DNA form, the CDR3 reads TGTGCCAGCAGCGCGCAACAGGGGGCTCACACTGAAGCTTTCTTT. The whole variable domain, remainder taken from reference TRBV9 and TRBJ1-1, is DSGVTQTPKHLITATGQRVTLRCSPRSGDLSVYWYQQSLDQGLQFLIQYYNGEERAKGNILERFSAQQFPDLHSELNLSSLELGDSALYFCASSAQQGAHTEAFFGQGTRLTVV.

The chain uses TRBV9 and TRBJ2-1; 8 nucleotides align to TRBD2. This CDR3 region has 15 residues. Per germline, CDR1 SGDLS and CDR2 YYNGEE. Trimming removed 1 base from V and 4 bases from J; junction bases left unmatched: 4. CDR3 coding DNA: TGTGCCAGCAGCGTACGGTCGGGGGGGTACAATGAGCAGTTCTTC. This codes for CASSVRSGGYNEQFF.

The chain is built from TRBV5-1 and TRBJ1-2, with 7 positions matching TRBD1. After removal of 4 bases from V and 4 bases from J, the junction contained 7 bases not matched to a gene. The CDR3 extends over 14 amino acids. Germline V lookup: CDR1 SGHRS, CDR2 YFSETQ. For the CDR3, the DNA is TGCGCCAGCAGCCCAGACAGGGCGGGCTATGGCTACACCTTC. Protein sequence: CASSPDRAGYGYTF.

The chain is built from TRBV5-6 and TRBJ1-2; no clear D. CDR1 is SGHDT, CDR2 YYEEEE, per germline. The CDR3 consists of 12 residues. V lost 3 bases and J 3 bases, leaving 6 bases between the germline ends. The DNA for the CDR3 is TGTGCCAGCAGCTACCAGGACTATGGCTACACCTTC. It encodes CASSYQDYGYTF.

The genes are TRBV6-2 or TRBV6-3 and TRBJ1-2, with D maybe TRBD1 (6 bases). This CDR3 is 20 amino acids long. Germline lookup yields CDR1 MNHEY and CDR2 SVGEGT. The V gene lost 0 bases and the J gene lost 2 bases, with 25 bases spanning the gap. CDR3 DNA sequence: TGTGCCAGCAGTTACTCCGACTTCGGAACTACAGGGTCCCCAAACTATGGCTACACCTTC. Its translation is CASSYSDFGTTGSPNYGYTF.

V is TRBV6-2 or TRBV6-3 and J is TRBJ2-3, with 16 bases that match TRBD2. Germline assignment: CDR1 MNHEY and CDR2 SVGEGT. After removal of 1 base from V and 4 bases from J, the junction contained 14 bases not matched to a gene. The CDR3 totals 21 residues. CDR3 region: CASSYFPPGLAGGKIADTQYF. The CDR3 bases are TGTGCCAGCAGTTACTTTCCTCCGGGACTAGCGGGGGGGAAGATCGCAGATACGCAGTATTTT.

The CDR3 nucleotides read TGTGCCAGCAGTTTATCCCCGGGGTCCTATGGCTACACCTTC. It translates to CASSLSPGSYGYTF. This rearrangement joins TRBV28 to TRBJ1-2, with D unclear. The CDR3 runs to 14 residues. V gave up 1 base and J gave up 4 bases, with 10 bases separating them. Germline V gives CDR1 MDHEN, CDR2 SYDVKM.

This clone was found a few times. J is TRBJ1-2 and V is TRBV5-6; D call uncertain. Germline V CDR1 and CDR2: SGHDT, YYEEEE. This CDR3 region has 17 residues. The V end lost 4 bases, the J end lost 4 bases, and 23 bases lay between the germline ends. The CDR3 nucleotides are TGTGCCAGCAGCCCCGGGAAAGCTTTCATCGGGGTCTATGGCTACACCTTC. Translating it yields CASSPGKAFIGVYGYTF. The full variable domain, in which reference TRBV5-6 and TRBJ1-2 provide the parts outside the CDR3, is DAGVTQSPTHLIKTRGQQVTLRCSPKSGHDTVSWYQQALGQGPQFIFQYYEEEERQRGNFPDRFSGHQFPNYSSELNVNALLLGDSALYLCASSPGKAFIGVYGYTFGSGTRLTVV.

The rearrangement joins TRBV15 to TRBJ2-5; perhaps TRBD2 as D (5 bases). Per germline, CDR1 LNHNV and CDR2 YYDKDF (reference sequence). Trimming cost V 5 bases and J 2 bases, with 15 bases left between them. There are 15 residues in the CDR3. Here the CDR3 reads CATSHTTGGQETQYF. The DNA for the CDR3 is TGTGCCACCAGCCACACGACCGGAGGACAAGAGACCCAGTACTTC.

This sequence joins TRBV29-1 and TRBJ2-1; weak D call: TRBD1 (6 bases). The CDR3 is 13 amino acids. The V gene's germline CDR1 is SQVTM and CDR2 ANQGSEA. Trimming left V 3 bases short and J 8 bases short, with 14 bases between. CDR3 coding DNA: TGCAGCGTTGATGGGGGACAAACGGATGAGCAGTTCTTC. This gives the protein CSVDGGQTDEQFF.

The chain has TRBV19 and TRBJ2-7, with 9 positions matching TRBD1. This CDR3 has 16 residues. Germline CDR1 reads LNHDA; CDR2 reads SQIVND (reference sequence). Trimming cost V 5 bases and J 4 bases; bases outside gene matches: 12. The CDR3 sequence is CASSASGTGYRYEQYF. CDR3 DNA: TGTGCCAGTAGTGCGTCCGGGACAGGGTATCGGTACGAGCAGTACTTC.

In its sample, this clone was seen once. V usage is TRBV5-1 and J usage is TRBJ1-1; D is ambiguous. The CDR3 is 13 amino acids. V lost 6 bases and J 4 bases, leaving 13 bases between the germline ends. CDR1 and CDR2 from the germline V gene are SGHRS and YFSETQ. The CDR3 here is CASTYMGSTEAFF. The CDR3, as DNA: TGCGCCAGCACCTATATGGGGAGCACTGAAGCTTTCTTT.

The chain uses TRBV3-1 (or the pseudogene TRBV3-2) and TRBJ2-5, with 8 bases that match TRBD1. The CDR3 consists of 15 residues. With V trimmed by 2 bases and J by 1 base, 3 bases remained unmatched. Germline CDR1 reads LGHDT; CDR2 reads YNNKEL (reference sequence). CDR3 protein: CASSQWTGPQETQYF. The CDR3 bases are TGTGCCAGCAGCCAATGGACAGGGCCCCAAGAGACCCAGTACTTC.

The rearrangement joins TRBV6-5 to TRBJ2-3; 7 nucleotides line up with TRBD2. Germline loops: CDR1 MNHEY, CDR2 SVGAGI. Germline trimming cut 7 bases from V and 3 bases from J; bases unmatched to any gene: 4. The CDR3 sequence is 13 residues long. The CDR3 bases are TGTGCCAGCACCTGGGGGGGAACAGATACGCAGTATTTT. The encoded protein is CASTWGGTDTQYF.

This rearrangement joins TRBV9 to TRBJ2-1; possible D gene TRBD1, 6 bases. The CDR3 contains 16 residues. Trimming stripped 0 bases from V and 6 bases from J, with 16 bases between. Germline CDR1 is SGDLS and CDR2 is YYNGEE. The CDR3 DNA follows: TGTGCCAGCAGCGTAGGATCGGGACAAAGGGGCAATGAGCAGTTCTTC. Its protein product is CASSVGSGQRGNEQFF.

The V gene is TRBV20-1, the J gene TRBJ1-3; D call uncertain. The CDR3 sequence is 13 residues long. The germline V gene encodes CDR1 DFQATT and CDR2 SNEGSKA (reference sequence). Trimming removed 3 bases at V and 4 bases at J, with 10 bases between. Here the CDR3 reads CSASMSSGNTIYF. The CDR3, as DNA: TGCAGTGCTAGTATGTCCTCCGGAAACACCATATATTTT.

This clone has only one observation. V is TRBV18 and J is TRBJ1-4; D is unclear. Deletions cut 4 bases from V and 5 bases from J, with 14 bases between. The length of the CDR3 is 15 residues. Germline values: CDR1 KGHSH, CDR2 LQKENI. The CDR3 DNA follows: TGTGCCAGCTCACGGGTAGGAGAACGGAATGAAAAACTGTTTTTT. Protein: CASSRVGERNEKLFF.

This chain links TRBV5-1 with TRBJ1-1; a weak D match, TRBD1 (5 bases). Trimming pared 2 bases from V and 0 bases from J, leaving 8 bases between. This CDR3 is built from 14 residues. Germline lookup yields CDR1 SGHRS and CDR2 YFSETQ. The CDR3 nucleotides are TGCGCCAGCAGCTTCGACAGAATGAACACTGAAGCTTTCTTT. This sequence encodes CASSFDRMNTEAFF.

The chain is built from TRBV5-1 and TRBJ1-6, with 9 bases identical to TRBD1. This CDR3 contains 14 residues. Germline V gene lookup returns CDR1 SGHRS and CDR2 YFSETQ. Unmatched junction bases numbered 4, after V lost 4 bases and J lost 8 bases. In nucleotides, the CDR3 is TGCGCCAGCAGCCATCGGACAGGGGATTCACCCCTCCACTTT. This translates into CASSHRTGDSPLHF.

This rearrangement joins TRBV6-2 or TRBV6-3 to TRBJ2-2; tentative D call: TRBD1 (6 bases). The CDR3 sequence is 15 residues long. Per the germline V gene, CDR1 is MNHEY and CDR2 is SVGEGT. The ends were cut back, 4 bases at V and 0 bases at J, with 9 bases in the middle. Here the CDR3 DNA reads TGTGCCAGCAGTTTGGGACAAGCGAACACCGGGGAGCTGTTTTTT. This translates into CASSLGQANTGELFF.